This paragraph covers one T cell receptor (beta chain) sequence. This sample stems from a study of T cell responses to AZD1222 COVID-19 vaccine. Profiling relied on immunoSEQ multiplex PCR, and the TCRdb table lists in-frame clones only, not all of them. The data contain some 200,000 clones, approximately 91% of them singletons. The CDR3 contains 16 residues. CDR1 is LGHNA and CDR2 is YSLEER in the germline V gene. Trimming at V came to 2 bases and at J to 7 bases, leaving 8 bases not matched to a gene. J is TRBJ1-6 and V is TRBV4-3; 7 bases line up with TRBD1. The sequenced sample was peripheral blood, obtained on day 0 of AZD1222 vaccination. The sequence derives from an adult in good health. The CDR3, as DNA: TGCGCCAGCAGCCAAACCATACAGGGGAGGAATTCACCCCTCCACTTT. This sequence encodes CASSQTIQGRNSPLHF.